This is a list of T cell receptor beta chains from one sample in a study of blood T cells in healthy people across ages. From the 5' RACE reads, TCRdb called clonotypes with MiXCR, one entry per CDR3 protein. The table has roughly 1,100,000 distinct CDR3 sequences, 20% to 25% seen once. This sample also appeared in a second study, on T cells of mothers and their children.

Sequencing was carried out using blood. These receptors were taken from a girl aged 2 to 9 in good health. The CDR3 runs from the conserved cysteine through the conserved F or W. A D gene is named only where the DNA matches it firmly. Clone sizes are given selectively: once, few, many, or a class where the clone is expanded.

abundance: -
j_gene: TRBJ2-1
d_gene: -
v_gene: TRBV3-1
CDR3nt: TGTGCCAGCAGCCAAGGGAAGCTATACAATGAGCAGTTCTTC
CDR3aa: CASSQGKLYNEQFF

abundance: -
j_gene: TRBJ2-7
d_gene: TRBD2
v_gene: TRBV12-3/TRBV12-4
CDR3nt: TGTGCCAGCAGTTTAGGGGCGGGAGGGAGATACGAGCAGTACTTC
CDR3aa: CASSLGAGGRYEQYF

abundance: few
j_gene: TRBJ2-1
d_gene: -
v_gene: TRBV7-7
CDR3nt: TGTGCTAGCAGCTCTGACACTTGGGGTGAGCAGTTCTTC
CDR3aa: CASSSDTWGEQFF

abundance: few
j_gene: TRBJ1-2
d_gene: -
v_gene: TRBV28
CDR3nt: TGTGCCAGCAGTCAACTTCAGGGTTCTATTTATGGCTACACCTTC
CDR3aa: CASSQLQGSIYGYTF

abundance: few
j_gene: TRBJ2-5
d_gene: -
v_gene: TRBV7-7
CDR3nt: TGTGCTAGCAGCCTATCGTACCAAGAGACCCAGTACTTC
CDR3aa: CASSLSYQETQYF

abundance: -
j_gene: TRBJ1-2
d_gene: -
v_gene: TRBV4-3
CDR3nt: TGCGCCAGCAGTCAATCAAGGGGAGACGGCTATGGCTACACCTTC
CDR3aa: CASSQSRGDGYGYTF

abundance: -
j_gene: TRBJ2-1
d_gene: TRBD2
v_gene: TRBV9
CDR3nt: TGTGCCAGCAGTTCTAGCGGGATGTACAATGAGCAGTTCTTC
CDR3aa: CASSSSGMYNEQFF

abundance: -
j_gene: TRBJ2-5
d_gene: -
v_gene: TRBV27
CDR3nt: TGTGCCAGCCAAAAGGGGGGATACGTACAAGAGACCCAGTACTTC
CDR3aa: CASQKGGYVQETQYF

abundance: -
j_gene: TRBJ2-3
d_gene: TRBD2
v_gene: TRBV29-1
CDR3nt: TGCAGCGTTGAATTGGTGACTAGCGGGGGCCAAGGAGATACGCAGTATTTT
CDR3aa: CSVELVTSGGQGDTQYF

abundance: -
j_gene: TRBJ1-2
d_gene: -
v_gene: TRBV5-1
CDR3nt: TGCGCCAGCAGCTTGGGAGTCGGCATTTTACTTTTCGACTATGGCTACACCTTC
CDR3aa: CASSLGVGILLFDYGYTF

abundance: -
j_gene: TRBJ2-1
d_gene: -
v_gene: TRBV9
CDR3nt: TGTGCCAGCAGCGTAGGACCGGACTCCCGACAGGTCGGAAGCAATGAGCAGTTCTTC
CDR3aa: CASSVGPDSRQVGSNEQFF

abundance: -
j_gene: TRBJ2-1
d_gene: TRBD2
v_gene: TRBV7-3
CDR3nt: TGTGCCAGCAGCTCCGGTGTAGCGGGAACGAATGAGCAGTTCTTC
CDR3aa: CASSSGVAGTNEQFF

abundance: -
j_gene: TRBJ2-1
d_gene: -
v_gene: TRBV5-5
CDR3nt: TGTGCCAGCAGCTTGTATCCCGGGATCTCCTACAATGAGCAGTTCTTC
CDR3aa: CASSLYPGISYNEQFF

abundance: few
j_gene: TRBJ2-1
d_gene: -
v_gene: TRBV5-5
CDR3nt: TGTGCCAGCACCCATGGCGGCTACTACAATGAGCAGTTCTTC
CDR3aa: CASTHGGYYNEQFF

abundance: few
j_gene: TRBJ2-2
d_gene: -
v_gene: TRBV11-2
CDR3nt: TGTGCCAGCAGCTCTCCTTATTCGAACACCGGGGAGCTGTTTTTT
CDR3aa: CASSSPYSNTGELFF

abundance: -
j_gene: TRBJ2-7
d_gene: TRBD1
v_gene: TRBV7-9
CDR3nt: TGTGCCAGCAGCTTATGGGACAGAAGGTACGAGCAGTACTTC
CDR3aa: CASSLWDRRYEQYF

abundance: -
j_gene: TRBJ2-1
d_gene: TRBD2
v_gene: TRBV7-7
CDR3nt: TGTGCTAGCAGTTCACTAGCGGCGCTGGATGGGGGTGAGCAGTTCTTC
CDR3aa: CASSSLAALDGGEQFF